This TCR beta chain is drawn from a study of shared clonotypes between healthy human individuals. About the study: In total, the donors were two women and a few men aged 18 to 49.

Study conclusions and caveats: With few donors, the genetic and exposure-history diversity represented was limited.

With V trimmed by 2 bases and J by 5 bases, 7 bases remained unmatched. This CDR3 spans 15 amino acids. Germline CDR1 SGHRS, CDR2 YFSETQ. Researchers divided each subset's genomic DNA evenly across several immunoSEQ plates. Generated by immunoSEQ multiplex PCR, the TCRdb table keeps only in-frame clones and is missing some. In the table there are around 200,000 clones, around 63% of which are singletons. Notes on this clone: The antigen is undetermined.

The chain recombines TRBV5-1 with TRBJ2-5; 9 bases fit TRBD1. This receptor was obtained from a young man in good health. Sequenced input: memory CD4+ T cells sorted from blood. Subset indicated: CD45RA-negative fraction. The CDR3 protein is CASSLDRGNGETQYF. DNA for the CDR3: TGCGCCAGCAGCTTAGACAGGGGGAATGGGGAGACCCAGTACTTC.